This T cell receptor beta chain comes out of a study of healthy donors' naive CD4 and CD8 T cells. Study-level findings and limits: Reportedly, most V and J gene segments showed naive CD4+ versus CD8+ bias.

Trimming took off 0 bases at V and 2 bases at J, with 8 bases between the two ends. Germline V lookup: CDR1 SEHNR, CDR2 FQNEAQ (reference sequence). This CDR3 has 14 residues. Each TCR library used around 0.5 ug of total RNA and a linear amplification protocol. TCRdb re-called the reads through MiXCR, storing one row per CDR3 protein. The repertoire holds roughly 200,000 distinct CDR3 sequences, 65% to 80% seen once, with roughly 2.4% in the top ten. With respect to this clonotype: Its antigen is unknown.

The origin of this receptor is a pool of human donors in good health; the sample pools cells from several healthy donors. The genes are TRBV7-9 and TRBJ2-7, with D maybe TRBD1 (5 bases). Sequenced: naive CD4+ and CD8+ T cells sorted from blood, pooled from several donors. In nucleotides, the CDR3 is TGTGCCAGCAGCTTAGCGGAGACAGCCTACGAGCAGTACTTC. Amino acids: CASSLAETAYEQYF.